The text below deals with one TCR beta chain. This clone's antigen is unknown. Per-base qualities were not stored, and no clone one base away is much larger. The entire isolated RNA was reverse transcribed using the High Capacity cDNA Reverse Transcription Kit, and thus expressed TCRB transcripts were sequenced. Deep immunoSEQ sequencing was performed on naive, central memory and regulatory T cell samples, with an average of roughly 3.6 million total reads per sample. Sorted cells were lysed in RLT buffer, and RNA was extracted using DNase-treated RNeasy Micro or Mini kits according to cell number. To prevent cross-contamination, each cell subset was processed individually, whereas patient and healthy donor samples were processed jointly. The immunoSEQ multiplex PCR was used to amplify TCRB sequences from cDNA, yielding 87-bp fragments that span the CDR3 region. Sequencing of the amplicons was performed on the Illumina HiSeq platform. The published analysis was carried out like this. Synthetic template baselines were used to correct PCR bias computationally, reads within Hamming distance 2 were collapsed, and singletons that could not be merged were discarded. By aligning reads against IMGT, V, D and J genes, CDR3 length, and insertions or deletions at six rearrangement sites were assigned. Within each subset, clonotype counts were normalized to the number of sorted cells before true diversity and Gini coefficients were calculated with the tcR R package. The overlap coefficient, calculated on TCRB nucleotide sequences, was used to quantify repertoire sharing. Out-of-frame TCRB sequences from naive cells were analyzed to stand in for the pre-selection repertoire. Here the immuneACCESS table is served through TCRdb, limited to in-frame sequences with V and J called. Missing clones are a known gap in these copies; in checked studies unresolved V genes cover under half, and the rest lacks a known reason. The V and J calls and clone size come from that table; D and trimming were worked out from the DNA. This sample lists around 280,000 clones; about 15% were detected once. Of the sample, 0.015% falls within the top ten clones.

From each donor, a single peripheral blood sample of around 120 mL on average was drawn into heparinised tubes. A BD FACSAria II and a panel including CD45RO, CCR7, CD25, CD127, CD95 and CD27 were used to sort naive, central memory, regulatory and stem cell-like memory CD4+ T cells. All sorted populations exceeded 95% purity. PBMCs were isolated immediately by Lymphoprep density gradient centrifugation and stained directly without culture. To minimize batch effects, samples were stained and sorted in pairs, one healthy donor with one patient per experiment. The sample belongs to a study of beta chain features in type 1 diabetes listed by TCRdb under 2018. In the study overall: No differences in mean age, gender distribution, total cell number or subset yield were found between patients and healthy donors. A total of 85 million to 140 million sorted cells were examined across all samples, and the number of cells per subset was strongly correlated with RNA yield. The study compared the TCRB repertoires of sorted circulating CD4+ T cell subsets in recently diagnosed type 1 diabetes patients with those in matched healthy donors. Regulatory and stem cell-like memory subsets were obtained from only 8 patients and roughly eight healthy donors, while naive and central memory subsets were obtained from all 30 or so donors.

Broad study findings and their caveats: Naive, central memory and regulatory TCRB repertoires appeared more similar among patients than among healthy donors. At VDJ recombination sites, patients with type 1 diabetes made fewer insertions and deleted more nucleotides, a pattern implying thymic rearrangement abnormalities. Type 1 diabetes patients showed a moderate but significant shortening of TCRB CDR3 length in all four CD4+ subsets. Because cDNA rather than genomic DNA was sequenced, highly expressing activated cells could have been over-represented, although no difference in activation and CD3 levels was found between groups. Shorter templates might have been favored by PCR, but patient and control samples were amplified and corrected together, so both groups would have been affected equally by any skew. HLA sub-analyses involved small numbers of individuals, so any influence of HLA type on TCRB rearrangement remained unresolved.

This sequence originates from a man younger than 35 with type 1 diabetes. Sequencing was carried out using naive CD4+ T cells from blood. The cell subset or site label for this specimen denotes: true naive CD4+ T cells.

Here is the DNA: TGTGCCAGCAGTTCACAGGGGGCAGTTGCAGATACGCAGTATTTT. This yields the protein CASSSQGAVADTQYF. The rearranged chain carries TRBV6-5 and TRBJ2-3, with 9 bases in between that match TRBD1. From a lookup of the germline V gene, CDR1 and CDR2 are MNHEY and SVGAGI. V is cut back by 4 bases and J by 4 bases, with 6 bases in the junction unmatched. The CDR3, from cysteine to phenylalanine, totals 15 residues. Only the CDR3 DNA is retained, 45 bases long and in frame from the first base.